This T cell receptor beta chain stems from a study of vaccination effects on CD4 cells after COVID-19. Study results and caveats: Late after vaccination, infection- and vaccine-induced clones showed marked clonal contraction.

A word on this clone: The antigen is unknown.

Trimming removed 5 bases from V and 0 bases from J; junction bases left unmatched: 7. CDR1 is SGHNT and CDR2 is YENEEA in the germline V gene. The CDR3 contains 18 residues. Here immunoSEQ multiplex PCR was the method, and the copy in TCRdb shows in-frame clones only, minus some. The sample records about 20,000 clones, around 70% being singletons. Before sequencing took place, the ViraFEST assay used viral peptide pools to expand antigen-specific CD4+ T cells. Subsequent to a culture period of approximately 11 days, CD4+ T cells were isolated. The source was CD4+ T cells from PBMCs cultured with HCoV-229E spike peptides, collected before COVID-19 vaccination. The receptor was isolated from a human donor who received a COVID-19 vaccine. The chain carries TRBV11-3 and TRBJ2-3; 14 bases line up with TRBD2. CDR3: CASSPDRLAGGSTDTQYF. CDR3 in DNA: TGTGCCAGCAGCCCAGACAGACTAGCGGGAGGGAGCACAGATACGCAGTATTTT.